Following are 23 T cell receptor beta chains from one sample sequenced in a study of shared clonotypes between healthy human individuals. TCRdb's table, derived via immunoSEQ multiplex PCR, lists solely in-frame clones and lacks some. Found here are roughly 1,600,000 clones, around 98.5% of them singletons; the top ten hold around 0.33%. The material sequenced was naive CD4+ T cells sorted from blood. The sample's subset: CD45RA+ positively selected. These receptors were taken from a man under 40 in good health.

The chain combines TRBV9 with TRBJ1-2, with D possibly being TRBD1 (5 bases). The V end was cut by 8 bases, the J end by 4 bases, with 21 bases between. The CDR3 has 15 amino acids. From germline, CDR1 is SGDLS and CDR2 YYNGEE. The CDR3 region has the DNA TGTGCCAGTAAAGCTGGGGCAGGGCCCACCTATGGCTACACCTTC. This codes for CASKAGAGPTYGYTF.

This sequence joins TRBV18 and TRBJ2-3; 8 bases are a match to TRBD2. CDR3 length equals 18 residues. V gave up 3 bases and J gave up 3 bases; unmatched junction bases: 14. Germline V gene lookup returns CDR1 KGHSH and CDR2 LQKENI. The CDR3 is CASSPLEGTGGSTDTQYF. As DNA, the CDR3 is TGTGCCAGCTCACCCCTTGAAGGGACGGGAGGGTCGACAGATACGCAGTATTTT.

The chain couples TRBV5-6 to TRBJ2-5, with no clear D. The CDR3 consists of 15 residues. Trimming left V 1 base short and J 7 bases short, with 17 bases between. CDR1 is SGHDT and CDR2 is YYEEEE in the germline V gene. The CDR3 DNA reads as TGTGCCAGCAGCTTGAATTTTGGGTCCGGCGTGACCCAGTACTTC. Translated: CASSLNFGSGVTQYF.

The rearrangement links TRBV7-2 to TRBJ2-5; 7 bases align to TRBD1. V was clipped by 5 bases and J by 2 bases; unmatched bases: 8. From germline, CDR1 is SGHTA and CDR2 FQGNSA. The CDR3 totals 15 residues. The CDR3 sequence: CASSRGDRSQETQYF. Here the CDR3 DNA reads TGTGCCAGCAGCCGAGGGGACAGATCGCAAGAGACCCAGTACTTC.

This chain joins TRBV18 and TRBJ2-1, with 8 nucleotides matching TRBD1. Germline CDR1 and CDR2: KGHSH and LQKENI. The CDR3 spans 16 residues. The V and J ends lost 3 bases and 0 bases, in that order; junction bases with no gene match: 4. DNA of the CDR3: TGTGCCAGCTCACCGCTGACAGGGGCCTCCTACAATGAGCAGTTCTTC. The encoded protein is CASSPLTGASYNEQFF.

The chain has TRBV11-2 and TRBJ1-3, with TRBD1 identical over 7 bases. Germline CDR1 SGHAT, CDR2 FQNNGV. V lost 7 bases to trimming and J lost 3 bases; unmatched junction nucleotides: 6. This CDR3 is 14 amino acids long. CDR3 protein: CASKNYRGGNTIYF. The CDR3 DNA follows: TGTGCCAGCAAAAATTACAGGGGTGGAAACACCATATATTTT.

CDR3 DNA: TGTGCCAGCAGCCAAGATACCCACAATGAGCAGTTCTTC. Translated, it gives CASSQDTHNEQFF. The V gene is TRBV14, the J gene TRBJ2-1; D gene uncertain. The CDR3 extends over 13 amino acids. Germline-derived CDR1 and CDR2 are SGHDN and FVKESK. V was shortened by 0 bases and J by 5 bases, with 5 bases between the two germline ends.

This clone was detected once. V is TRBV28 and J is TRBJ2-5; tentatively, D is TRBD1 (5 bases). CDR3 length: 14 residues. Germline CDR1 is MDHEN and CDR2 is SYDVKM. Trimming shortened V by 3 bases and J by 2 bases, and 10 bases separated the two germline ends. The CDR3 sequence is CASSFPTVQETQYF. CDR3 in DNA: TGTGCCAGCAGTTTTCCGACAGTGCAAGAGACCCAGTACTTC.

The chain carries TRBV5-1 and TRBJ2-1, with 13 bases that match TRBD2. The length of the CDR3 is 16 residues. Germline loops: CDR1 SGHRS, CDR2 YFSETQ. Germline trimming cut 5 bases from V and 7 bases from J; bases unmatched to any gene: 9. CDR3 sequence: CASSEGLAGLGNEQFF. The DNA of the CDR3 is TGCGCCAGCAGTGAGGGACTAGCGGGATTGGGAAATGAGCAGTTCTTC.

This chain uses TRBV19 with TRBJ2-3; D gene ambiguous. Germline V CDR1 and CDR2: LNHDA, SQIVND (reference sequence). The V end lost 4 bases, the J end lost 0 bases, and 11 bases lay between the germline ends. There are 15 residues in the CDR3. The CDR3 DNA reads TGTGCCAGTAGTAGCCGGGTCTCTAGCACAGATACGCAGTATTTT. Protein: CASSSRVSSTDTQYF. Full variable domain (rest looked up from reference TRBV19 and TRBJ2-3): DGGITQSPKYLFRKEGQNVTLSCEQNLNHDAMYWYRQDPGQGLRLIYYSQIVNDFQKGDIAEGYSVSREKKESFPLTVTSAQKNPTAFYLCASSSRVSSTDTQYFGPGTRLTVL.

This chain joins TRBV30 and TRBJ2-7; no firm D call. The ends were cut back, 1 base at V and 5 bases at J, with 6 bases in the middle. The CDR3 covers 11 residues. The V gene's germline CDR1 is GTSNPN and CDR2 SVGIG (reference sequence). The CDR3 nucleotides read TGTGCCTGGAGTGGGCAAGACGAGCAGTACTTC. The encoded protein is CAWSGQDEQYF.

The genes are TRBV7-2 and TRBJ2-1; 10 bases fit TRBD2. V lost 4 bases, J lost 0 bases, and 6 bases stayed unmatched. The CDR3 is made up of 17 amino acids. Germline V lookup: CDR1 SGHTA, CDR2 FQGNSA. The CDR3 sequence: CASSSQAGGISYNEQFF. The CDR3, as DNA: TGTGCCAGCAGCTCCCAAGCGGGGGGGATCTCCTACAATGAGCAGTTCTTC. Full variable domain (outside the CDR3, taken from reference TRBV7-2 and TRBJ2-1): GAGVSQSPSNKVTEKGKDVELRCDPISGHTALYWYRQSLGQGLEFLIYFQGNSAPDKSGLPSDRFSAERTGGSVSTLTIQRTQQEDSAVYLCASSSQAGGISYNEQFFGPGTRLTVL.

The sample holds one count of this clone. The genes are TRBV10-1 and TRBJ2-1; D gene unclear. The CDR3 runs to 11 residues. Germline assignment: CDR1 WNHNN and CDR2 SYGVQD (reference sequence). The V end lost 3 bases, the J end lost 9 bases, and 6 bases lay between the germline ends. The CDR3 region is CASSELGEQFF. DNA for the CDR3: TGCGCCAGCAGTGAACTGGGTGAGCAGTTCTTC.

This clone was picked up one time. The CDR3 here is CASSLAKDVPGQGNDEQFF. DNA of the CDR3: TGTGCCAGCAGCTTAGCGAAGGATGTGCCGGGACAGGGAAACGATGAGCAGTTCTTC. The chain carries TRBV7-9 and TRBJ2-1, with 9 bases matching TRBD1. Trimming took 0 bases from V and 8 from J; bases not matched to a gene: 17. Germline-derived CDR1 and CDR2 are SEHNR and FQNEAQ (reference sequence). The CDR3 sequence is 19 residues long.

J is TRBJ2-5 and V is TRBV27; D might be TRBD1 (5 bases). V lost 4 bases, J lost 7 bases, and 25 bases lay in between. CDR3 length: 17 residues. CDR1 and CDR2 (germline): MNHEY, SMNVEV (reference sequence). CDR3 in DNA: TGTGCCAGCAGTTCCCCTCGGACACAATCGATGCTCGGGACCCAGTACTTC. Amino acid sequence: CASSSPRTQSMLGTQYF.

CDR3 protein: CASRELAGGGTGELFF. Here the CDR3 DNA reads TGTGCCAGCAGGGAACTAGCGGGAGGGGGCACCGGGGAGCTGTTTTTT. The chain recombines TRBV2 with TRBJ2-2; 13 bases line up with TRBD2. Trimming at V came to 6 bases and at J to 4 bases, leaving 5 bases not matched to a gene. CDR1 and CDR2 from the germline V gene are SNHLY and FYNNEI. The length of the CDR3 is 16 residues. Looking up the rest from reference TRBV2 and TRBJ2-2 gives the full variable domain: EPEVTQTPSHQVTQMGQEVILRCVPISNHLYFYWYRQILGQKVEFLVSFYNNEISEKSEIFDDQFSVERPDGSNFTLKIRSTKLEDSAMYFCASRELAGGGTGELFFGEGSRLTVL.

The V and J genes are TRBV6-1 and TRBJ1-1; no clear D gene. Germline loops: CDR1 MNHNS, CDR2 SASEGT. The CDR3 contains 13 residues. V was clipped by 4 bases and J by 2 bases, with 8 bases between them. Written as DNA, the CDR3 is TGTGCCAGCAGTGTGGTCAGAAACACTGAAGCTTTCTTT. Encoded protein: CASSVVRNTEAFF.

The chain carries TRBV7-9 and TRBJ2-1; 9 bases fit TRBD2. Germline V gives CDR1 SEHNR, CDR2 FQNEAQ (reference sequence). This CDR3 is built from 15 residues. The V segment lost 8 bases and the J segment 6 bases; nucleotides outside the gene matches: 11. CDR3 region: CASSSGIALGNEQFF. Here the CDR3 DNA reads TGTGCCAGCTCTAGCGGGATTGCCTTGGGCAATGAGCAGTTCTTC.

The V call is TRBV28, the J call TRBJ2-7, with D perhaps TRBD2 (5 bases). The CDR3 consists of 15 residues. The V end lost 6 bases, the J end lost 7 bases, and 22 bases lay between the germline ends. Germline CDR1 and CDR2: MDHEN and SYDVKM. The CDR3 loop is CASSFLRGGSEEQYF. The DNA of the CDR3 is TGTGCCAGCAGCTTCCTCCGGGGTGGGAGTGAAGAGCAGTACTTC.

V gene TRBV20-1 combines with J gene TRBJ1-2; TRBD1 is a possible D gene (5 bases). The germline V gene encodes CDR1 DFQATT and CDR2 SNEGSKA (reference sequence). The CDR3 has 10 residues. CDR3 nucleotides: TGCAGCGCCTATGGGGGGGGCTACACCTTC. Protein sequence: CSAYGGGYTF.

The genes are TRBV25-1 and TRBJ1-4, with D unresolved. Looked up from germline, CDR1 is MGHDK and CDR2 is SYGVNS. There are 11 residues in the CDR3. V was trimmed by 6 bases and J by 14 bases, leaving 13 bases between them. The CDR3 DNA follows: TGTGCCAGCAGCCGAAGCGGACTGCTGTTTTTT. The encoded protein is CASSRSGLLFF.

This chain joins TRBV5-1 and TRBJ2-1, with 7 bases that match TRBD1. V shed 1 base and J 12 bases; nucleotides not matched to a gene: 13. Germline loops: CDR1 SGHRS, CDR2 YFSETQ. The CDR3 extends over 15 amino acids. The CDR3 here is CASSLYKGALHGQFF. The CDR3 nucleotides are TGCGCCAGCAGCTTGTACAAGGGGGCCCTTCACGGGCAGTTCTTC.

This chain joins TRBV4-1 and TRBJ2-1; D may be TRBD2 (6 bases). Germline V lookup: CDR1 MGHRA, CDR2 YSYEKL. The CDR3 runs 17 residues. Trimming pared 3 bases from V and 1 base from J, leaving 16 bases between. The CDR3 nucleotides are TGCGCCAGCAGCCAGGGACTTGCGCCCTGGTCCTACAATGAGCAGTTCTTC. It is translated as CASSQGLAPWSYNEQFF.